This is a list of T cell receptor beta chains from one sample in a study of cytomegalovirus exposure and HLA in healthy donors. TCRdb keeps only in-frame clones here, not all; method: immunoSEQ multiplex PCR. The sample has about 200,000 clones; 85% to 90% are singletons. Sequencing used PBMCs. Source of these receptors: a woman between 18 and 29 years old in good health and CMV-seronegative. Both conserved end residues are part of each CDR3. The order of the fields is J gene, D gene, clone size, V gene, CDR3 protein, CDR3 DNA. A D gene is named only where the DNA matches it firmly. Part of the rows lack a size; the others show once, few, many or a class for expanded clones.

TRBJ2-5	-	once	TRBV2	CASSVQETQYF	TGTGCCAGCAGTGTACAAGAGACCCAGTACTTC
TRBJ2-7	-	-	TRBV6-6	CASSTTDTYEQYF	TGTGCCAGCAGTACGACAGATACCTACGAGCAGTACTTC
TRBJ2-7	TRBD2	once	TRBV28	CASRGGARYEQYF	TGTGCCAGCAGGGGAGGGGCCCGTTACGAGCAGTACTTC
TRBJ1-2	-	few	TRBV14	CASSRPGGGSREGYTF	TGTGCCAGCAGCCGCCCCGGCGGGGGCTCGAGGGAAGGCTACACCTTC
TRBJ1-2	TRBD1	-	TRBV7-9	CASSLDRGANYGYTF	TGTGCCAGCAGCTTAGACAGGGGAGCTAACTATGGCTACACCTTC
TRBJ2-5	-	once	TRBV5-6	CASSFSVTYQETQYF	TGTGCCAGCAGCTTCAGCGTGACCTACCAAGAGACCCAGTACTTC
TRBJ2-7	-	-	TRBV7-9	CASSQSPSYEQYF	TGTGCCAGCAGCCAATCCCCGAGCTACGAGCAGTACTTC
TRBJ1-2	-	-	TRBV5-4	CASSWRGNYGYTF	TGTGCCAGCAGCTGGCGGGGTAACTATGGCTACACCTTC
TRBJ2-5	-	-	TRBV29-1	CSVAEETQYF	TGCAGCGTGGCGGAGGAGACCCAGTACTTC
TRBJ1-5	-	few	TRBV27	CASSFGVNQPQHF	TGTGCCAGCAGTTTTGGAGTCAATCAGCCCCAGCATTTT
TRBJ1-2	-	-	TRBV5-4	CASRPRGIYGYTF	TGTGCCAGCAGGCCCAGGGGCATCTATGGCTACACCTTC
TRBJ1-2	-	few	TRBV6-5	CASSTRGRGYGYTF	TGTGCCAGCAGTACCAGGGGACGCGGCTATGGCTACACCTTC
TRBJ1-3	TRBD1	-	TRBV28	CASSPPLPDRALRDTIYF	TGTGCCAGCAGCCCCCCTTTACCGGACAGGGCTCTTCGGGACACCATATATTTT